This TCR beta chain was found in a study of blood T cell repertoires in COVID-19. Across the study: Samples representing acute and convalescent COVID-19 were sourced from the United States, Italy and Spain. T cells, B-cell-depleted T cells, or PBMCs provided the cDNA or gDNA that served as material.

In the authors' workflow: Counts of nucleated cells, estimated from reference gene primer amplification, were obtained. Libraries were prepared by immunoSEQ multiplex PCR; TCRdb keeps only in-frame clonotypes and omits some of them. That table gives V, J and clone size, and the DNA gave D and trimming. Found here are roughly 250,000 clones, more than 80% of them singletons; the top ten hold under 2.5%. For recovered donors of Cohort 3, there were two negative PCRs, clearance, or symptom resolution. The specimen sequenced was PBMCs or T cells enriched from blood (not recorded which). This clonotype was sampled from a woman between 18 and 30 years old who had recovered from COVID-19.

The CDR3 loop is CASPTSLATLSGGNTEAFF. The CDR3 nucleotides are TGTGCCAGCCCCACATCTTTAGCGACCCTCTCGGGTGGGAACACTGAAGCTTTCTTT. The V call is TRBV28, the J call TRBJ1-1; the D is unclear. V was clipped by 8 bases and J by 1 base, with 29 bases between them. CDR3 length equals 19 residues. CDR1 and CDR2 (germline): MDHEN, SYDVKM. The complete variable domain, with remaining parts taken from reference TRBV28 and TRBJ1-1, reads DVKVTQSSRYLVKRTGEKVFLECVQDMDHENMFWYRQDPGLGLRLIYFSYDVKMKEKGDIPEGYSVSREKKERFSLILESASTNQTSMYLCASPTSLATLSGGNTEAFFGQGTRLTVV.